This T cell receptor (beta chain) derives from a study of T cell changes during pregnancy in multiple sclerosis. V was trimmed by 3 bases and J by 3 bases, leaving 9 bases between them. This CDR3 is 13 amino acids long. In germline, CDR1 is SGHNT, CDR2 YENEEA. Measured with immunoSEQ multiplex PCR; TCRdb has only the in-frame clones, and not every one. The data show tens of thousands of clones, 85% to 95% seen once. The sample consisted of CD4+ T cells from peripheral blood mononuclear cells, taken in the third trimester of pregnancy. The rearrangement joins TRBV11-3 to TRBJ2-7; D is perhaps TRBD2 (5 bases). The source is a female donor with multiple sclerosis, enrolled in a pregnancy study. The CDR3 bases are TGTGCCAGCAGCTTTCTGAGCGGCTACGAGCAGTACTTC. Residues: CASSFLSGYEQYF.